There are many counts of the clone carrying this T cell receptor beta chain. From the 5' RACE reads, TCRdb called clonotypes with MiXCR, one entry per CDR3 protein. The sample records approximately 89,000 distinct CDR3 sequences, roughly 5.1% being singletons. The source of the sample is a study of T cells of healthy individuals. The CDR3 length is 14 residues. Trimming took off 5 bases at V and 4 bases at J, with 15 bases between the two ends. Germline V gene sequence: CDR1 SGHTA, CDR2 FQGNSA. The chain uses TRBV7-2 and TRBJ2-7; a possible D gene is TRBD1 (6 bases). The sequence was obtained from a female donor in good health. Here the CDR3 DNA reads TGTGCCAGCAGCCCATCCGCTGGACAGTACGAGCAGTACTTC. It encodes CASSPSAGQYEQYF.